The T cell receptor (beta chain) under discussion was sequenced for a study of blood T cell repertoires in COVID-19. The protocol was immunoSEQ multiplex PCR, while the TCRdb copy is restricted to in-frame clones and leaves out a portion. Of around 65,000 clones in the sample, about 81% were seen once. The CDR3 extends over 17 amino acids. V was clipped by 4 bases and J by 0 bases; unmatched bases: 8. Per germline, CDR1 KGHDR and CDR2 SFDVKD. The clonotype was recovered from an elderly man with acute or convalescent COVID-19. What was sequenced was peripheral blood. The J gene is TRBJ2-3, the V gene TRBV24-1; 8 bases agree with TRBD1. CDR3 amino acids: CATSEAPGGPSTDTQYF. The DNA of the CDR3 is TGTGCCACCAGTGAGGCCCCAGGGGGCCCTAGCACAGATACGCAGTATTTT.